Below, 21 T cell receptor beta chains from the same sample are listed, as sequenced in a study of blood T cell repertoires in COVID-19. Method: immunoSEQ multiplex PCR; TCRdb's copy keeps in-frame clones and lacks some. The data contain roughly 45,000 clones, around nine tenths of them singletons. The sample comprised peripheral blood. The receptors stem from a human donor in a cohort sampled during active COVID-19.

This chain joins TRBV4-1 and TRBJ2-3; 9 bases match TRBD2. Trimming removed 3 bases from V and 2 bases from J; junction bases left unmatched: 9. The germline V gene has CDR1 MGHRA and CDR2 YSYEKL. The CDR3 covers 17 residues. CDR3 sequence: CASSHEPSGANTDTQYF. DNA for the CDR3: TGCGCCAGCAGCCACGAACCTAGCGGGGCAAACACAGATACGCAGTATTTT.

The chain carries TRBV29-1 and TRBJ2-7; D perhaps matches TRBD2 (5 bases). V was shortened by 7 bases and J by 2 bases, with 18 bases between the two germline ends. Germline V CDR1 and CDR2: SQVTM, ANQGSEA. The CDR3 is 14 amino acids. The CDR3 nucleotides read TGCAGCGCCGAGGCGGGCCAGGCTACCTACGAGCAGTACTTC. Translating gives CSAEAGQATYEQYF.

The chain joins TRBV4-3 to TRBJ1-2; 9 nucleotides match TRBD1. Germline V lookup: CDR1 LGHNA, CDR2 YSLEER. Trimming at V came to 3 bases and at J to 8 bases, leaving 10 bases not matched to a gene. The CDR3 loop spans 15 amino acids. The CDR3 nucleotides read TGCGCCAGCAGCCAGGCCCGGGACAGGGTAATCGGCTACACCTTC. Amino acids: CASSQARDRVIGYTF.

V is TRBV6-4 and J is TRBJ1-1; the D is unclear. CDR1 and CDR2 (germline): MRHNA, SNTAGT. This CDR3 comprises 14 residues. Trimming left V 5 bases short and J 3 bases short, with 13 bases between. CDR3 protein: CASSRSGWDTEAFF. CDR3 in DNA: TGTGCCAGCAGTCGTTCGGGTTGGGACACTGAAGCTTTCTTT.

CDR3 protein: CASSQDSVSRYTEAFF. For the CDR3, the DNA is TGTGCCAGCAGCCAAGATAGCGTCAGTCGGTACACTGAAGCTTTCTTT. The V and J genes are TRBV4-2 and TRBJ1-1; D remains unclear. Germline V gene lookup returns CDR1 LGHNA and CDR2 YNFKEQ. Trimming removed 0 bases from V and 3 bases from J, with 14 bases in between. The CDR3 has 16 residues.

This chain connects TRBV19 to TRBJ1-2; 12 bases match TRBD1. Germline lookup yields CDR1 LNHDA and CDR2 SQIVND (reference sequence). This CDR3 contains 15 residues. With 5 bases clipped from V and 3 bases from J, the junction kept 4 bases outside the gene matches. The chain's CDR3 is CASSPGTGGDYGYTF. The CDR3 nucleotides are TGTGCCAGTAGTCCCGGGACAGGGGGCGACTATGGCTACACCTTC.

This clone was counted a single time. The chain is built from TRBV5-5 and TRBJ2-7; D perhaps matches TRBD2 (6 bases). Germline CDR1 and CDR2: SGHKS and YYEKEE (reference sequence). The CDR3 contains 14 residues. The ends were cut back, 3 bases at V and 1 base at J, with 11 bases in the middle. The CDR3 nucleotides read TGTGCCAGCAGCTATCCGGGACTTTCCTACGAGCAGTACTTC. Translating it yields CASSYPGLSYEQYF. The full variable domain, completed using reference TRBV5-5 and TRBJ2-7, is DAGVTQSPTHLIKTRGQQVTLRCSPISGHKSVSWYQQVLGQGPQFIFQYYEKEERGRGNFPDRFSARQFPNYSSELNVNALLLGDSALYLCASSYPGLSYEQYFGPGTRLTVT.

The rearrangement uses TRBV19 and TRBJ1-2; 8 bases are a match to TRBD1. CDR3 size: 15 residues. The germline V gene has CDR1 LNHDA and CDR2 SQIVND (reference sequence). V was clipped by 3 bases and J by 0 bases; unmatched bases: 3. The CDR3 loop reads CASSMGTGANYGYTF. The CDR3 DNA reads as TGTGCCAGTAGTATGGGGACAGGAGCTAACTATGGCTACACCTTC.

This chain connects TRBV7-8 to TRBJ2-7; 7 bases match TRBD2. J was trimmed by 7 bases and V by 3 bases; bases with no gene match: 12. Germline CDR1 reads SGHVS; CDR2 reads FQNEAQ. This CDR3 spans 15 amino acids. In DNA form, the CDR3 reads TGTGCCAGCAGCTTTCGACTAGCCCGATCGGCGGAGCAGTACTTC. Protein: CASSFRLARSAEQYF.

V and J are TRBV5-1 and TRBJ1-2; 8 positions match TRBD1. Trimming removed 4 bases from V and 3 bases from J; junction bases left unmatched: 5. Germline CDR1 SGHRS, CDR2 YFSETQ. The CDR3 sequence is 14 residues long. The CDR3 sequence: CASSPSGQDYGYTF. In DNA form, the CDR3 reads TGCGCCAGCAGCCCCTCGGGACAGGACTATGGCTACACCTTC.

V and J are TRBV5-5 and TRBJ1-2, with a possible D match to TRBD1 (6 bases). The ends were cut back, 5 bases at V and 0 bases at J, with 8 bases in the middle. Germline V gives CDR1 SGHKS, CDR2 YYEKEE (reference sequence). The CDR3 totals 13 residues. CDR3 in DNA: TGTGCCAGCAGGTACAGGGCTAACTATGGCTACACCTTC. Protein product: CASRYRANYGYTF.

The gene calls are TRBV2 and TRBJ2-7, with D possibly TRBD1 on 6 matching bases. Trimming cost V 6 bases and J 1 base, with 10 bases left between them. Germline lookup yields CDR1 SNHLY and CDR2 FYNNEI. The CDR3 consists of 13 residues. The CDR3 DNA reads TGTGCCAGCAGCCGGGACATGTCCTACGAGCAGTACTTC. The encoded protein is CASSRDMSYEQYF.

The chain joins TRBV4-1 to TRBJ1-1; D possibly corresponds to TRBD1 (6 bases). Trimming left V 6 bases short and J 2 bases short, with 13 bases between. The CDR3 covers 14 residues. From germline, CDR1 is MGHRA and CDR2 YSYEKL. CDR3 DNA: TGCGCCAGCAGGAGGGGGGGGCCAAACACTGAAGCTTTCTTT. Its protein is CASRRGGPNTEAFF.

The V call is TRBV19, the J call TRBJ1-2, with a weak D call TRBD1 (6 bases). The CDR3 consists of 17 residues. Per germline, CDR1 LNHDA and CDR2 SQIVND (reference sequence). The ends were cut back, 1 base at V and 2 bases at J, with 17 bases in the middle. CDR3 in amino acids: CASSIGWDKISNYGYTF. CDR3 nucleotide sequence: TGTGCCAGTAGTATAGGTTGGGACAAAATAAGCAACTATGGCTACACCTTC.

The chain links TRBV11-2 to TRBJ2-7; 10 bases match TRBD1. The V gene's germline CDR1 is SGHAT and CDR2 FQNNGV. The CDR3 extends over 16 amino acids. With V trimmed by 1 base and J by 4 bases, 7 bases remained unmatched. CDR3 protein: CASSLGRGQGTYEQYF. The CDR3 DNA reads TGTGCCAGCAGCTTAGGGAGGGGACAGGGGACGTACGAGCAGTACTTC.

In the case of this clone: One end of the junction does not line up with germline, which may come from a read error. The rearrangement uses TRBV7-9 and TRBJ2-4; tentatively, D is TRBD1 (5 bases). CDR3 length: 12 amino acids. Germline values: CDR1 SEHNR, CDR2 FQNEAQ (reference sequence). The CDR3 protein is CVSSDTQNIQYF. For the CDR3, the DNA is TGTGTCAGCTCGGACACGCAAAACATTCAGTACTTC.

This clone occurred once. The chain combines TRBV9 with TRBJ1-4, with D uncertain. V was pared by 2 bases and J by 4 bases, with 6 bases between. CDR1 is SGDLS and CDR2 is YYNGEE in the germline V gene. The CDR3 has 13 residues. CDR3 region: CASSVGLNEKLFF. Here the CDR3 DNA reads TGTGCCAGCAGCGTTGGGCTTAATGAAAAACTGTTTTTT.

The chain employs TRBV6-5 and TRBJ1-6; D gene ambiguous. CDR3 length: 13 amino acids. Germline V gene lookup returns CDR1 MNHEY and CDR2 SVGAGI. Trimming cost V 4 bases and J 5 bases, with 6 bases left between them. The DNA of the CDR3 is TGTGCCAGCAGTTTGAGGGATAATTCACCCCTCCACTTT. Translation: CASSLRDNSPLHF.

This clone was detected a few times. The V gene is TRBV6-5, the J gene TRBJ1-6; D might be TRBD1 (5 bases). The V end lost 6 bases, the J end lost 6 bases, and 15 bases lay between the germline ends. This CDR3 comprises 15 residues. The germline CDR1 and CDR2 sequences are MNHEY and SVGAGI. This CDR3 is CASRMGGFGNSPLHF. Here the CDR3 DNA reads TGTGCCAGCAGGATGGGGGGGTTTGGTAATTCACCCCTCCACTTT.

The chain is built from TRBV6-5 and TRBJ2-2; the D gene is possibly TRBD1 (6 bases). V was pared by 5 bases and J by 5 bases, with 6 bases between. Per germline, CDR1 MNHEY and CDR2 SVGAGI. The CDR3 consists of 12 residues. DNA of the CDR3: TGTGCCAGCAGTAGGGGGACCGGGGAGCTGTTTTTT. The encoded protein is CASSRGTGELFF.

The rearrangement links TRBV11-2 to TRBJ2-1; TRBD2 matches 12 bases. This CDR3 region has 15 residues. With 4 bases clipped from V and 6 bases from J, the junction kept 4 bases outside the gene matches. The germline V gene has CDR1 SGHAT and CDR2 FQNNGV. The CDR3 nucleotides read TGTGCCAGCAGCTCTCTAGCGGGGGGGGTCAATGAGCAGTTCTTC. Its protein product is CASSSLAGGVNEQFF.